This T cell receptor beta chain was recorded in a study of neurological immune-mediated disorders. Notes on the study in general: None of the CDR3 amino acid sequences of expanded clones were shared across subjects, and this suggested private repertoires in all groups.

Worth noting for this clonotype: Its antigen is not identified.

V dropped 6 bases and J dropped 0; count of bases not matched to a gene: 6. This CDR3 is built from 15 residues. Germline V gene data show CDR1 as KGHSH and CDR2 as LQKENI. This sample's time point: longitudinal time-point 3. In TCRdb, the 5' RACE reads were re-called with MiXCR into one record per CDR3 protein. The table records 45,000 to 65,000 distinct CDR3 sequences, approximately 8.4% of them present only once. Sequencing was performed on PBMCs. The clonotype originates from a woman aged 35 to 49 in good health. The rearrangement links TRBV18 to TRBJ2-7; 9 positions agree with TRBD1. CDR3 in DNA: TGTGCCAGCTCTCTTACAGGGGGCCTCTCCTACGAGCAGTACTTC. This translates into CASSLTGGLSYEQYF.